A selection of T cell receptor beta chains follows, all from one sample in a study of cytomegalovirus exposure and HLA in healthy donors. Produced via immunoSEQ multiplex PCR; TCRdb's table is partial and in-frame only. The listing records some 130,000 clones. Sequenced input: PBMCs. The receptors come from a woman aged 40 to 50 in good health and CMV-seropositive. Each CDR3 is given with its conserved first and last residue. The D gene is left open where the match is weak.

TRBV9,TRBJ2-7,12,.,TGTGCCAGCAGCGCCCCTCCAGGGGAGCAGTACTTC,CASSAPPGEQYF
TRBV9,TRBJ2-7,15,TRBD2,TGTGCCAGCAGCCTTAGCGGGAGTCAAAACTACGAGCAGTACTTC,CASSLSGSQNYEQYF
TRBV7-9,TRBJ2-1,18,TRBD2,TGTGCCAGCAGCTTAGAGGGGACTAGCGGGAGGTCCTACAATGAGCAGTTCTTC,CASSLEGTSGRSYNEQFF
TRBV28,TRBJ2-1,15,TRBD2,TGTGCCAGCAGTGTGGGACTAGCGGGTTACAATGAGCAGTTCTTC,CASSVGLAGYNEQFF
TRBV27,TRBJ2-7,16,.,TGTGCCAGCAGATTAGACCGACAGGTTAGCTCCTACGAGCAGTACTTC,CASRLDRQVSSYEQYF
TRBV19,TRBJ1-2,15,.,TGTGCCAGTAGTATTTCTATAAACAGGGTGACCGGCTACACCTTC,CASSISINRVTGYTF
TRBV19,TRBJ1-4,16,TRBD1,TGTGCCAGTAGCAACCCCCTTGGACAGGGTAGTGAAAAACTGTTTTTT,CASSNPLGQGSEKLFF
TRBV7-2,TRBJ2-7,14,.,TGTGCCAGCAGCTTAGAGTACAGCTCCTACGAGCAGTACTTC,CASSLEYSSYEQYF
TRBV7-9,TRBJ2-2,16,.,TGTGCCAGCAGCTTAGCGCTGGCAGGTGGAACCGGGGAGCTGTTTTTT,CASSLALAGGTGELFF
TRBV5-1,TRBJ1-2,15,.,TGCGCCAGCAGCTTGGACCACACAGTTAACTATGGCTACACCTTC,CASSLDHTVNYGYTF
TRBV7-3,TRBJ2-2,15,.,TGTGCCAGCAGCGCGCTAACTAGGAGCTCCGGGGAGCTGTTTTTT,CASSALTRSSGELFF
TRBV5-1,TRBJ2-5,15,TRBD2,TGCGCCAGCAGGACTAGCGGGACGAACCAAGAGACCCAGTACTTC,CASRTSGTNQETQYF
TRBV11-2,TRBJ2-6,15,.,TGTGCCAGCAGGTTACAGGGTTCCGGGGCCAACGTCCTGACTTTC,CASRLQGSGANVLTF
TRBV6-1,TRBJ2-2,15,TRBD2,TGTGCCAGCAGTGAATTCGGACTAGCGGGAGTGGTGCTGTTTTTT,CASSEFGLAGVVLFF
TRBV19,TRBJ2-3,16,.,TGTGCCAGTAGGGGTTGGACTGAGGCTAGCACAGATACGCAGTATTTT,CASRGWTEASTDTQYF
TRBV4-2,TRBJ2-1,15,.,TGTGCCAGCAGCCAAAGGAGGGCAGGAAACAATGAGCAGTTCTTC,CASSQRRAGNNEQFF
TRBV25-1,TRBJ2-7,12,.,TGTGCCAGCAGTGGGCAGTACCACGAGCAGTACTTC,CASSGQYHEQYF
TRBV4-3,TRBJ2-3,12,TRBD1,TGCGCCAGCAGCCACGACAGGGGTACGCAGTATTTT,CASSHDRGTQYF
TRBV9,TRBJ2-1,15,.,TGTGCCAGCAGCGTGGGGACTTTGGGAAGGAATGAGCAGTTCTTC,CASSVGTLGRNEQFF
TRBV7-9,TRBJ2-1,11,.,TGTGCCAGCTCCTACCCCGATGAGCAGTTCTTC,CASSYPDEQFF
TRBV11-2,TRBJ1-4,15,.,TGTGCCAGCAGCTTAGAGGGCACTCGATCGGAAAAACTGTTTTTT,CASSLEGTRSEKLFF
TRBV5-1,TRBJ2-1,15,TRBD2,TGCGCCAGCAGCTCGGGACTAGCGGGCTACAATGAGCAGTTCTTC,CASSSGLAGYNEQFF
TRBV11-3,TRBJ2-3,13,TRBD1,TGTGCCAGCAGCAAACAGGGGGCAGATACGCAGTATTTT,CASSKQGADTQYF
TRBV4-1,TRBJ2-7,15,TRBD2,TGCGCCGGCAGCAACCCCCCCAGCGGGGTCTACGAGCAGTACTTC,CAGSNPPSGVYEQYF
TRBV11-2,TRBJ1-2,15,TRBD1,TGTGCCAGCAGCTTAGAAACAGGGGAAAGAGGAGGCTACACCTTC,CASSLETGERGGYTF
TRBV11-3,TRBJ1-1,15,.,TGTGCCAGCAGCTCGACCAGGAGGGGGAACACTGAAGCTTTCTTT,CASSSTRRGNTEAFF
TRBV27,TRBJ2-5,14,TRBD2,TGTGCCAGCACGCCGGGGGGGCCGAAGGAGACCCAGTACTTC,CASTPGGPKETQYF
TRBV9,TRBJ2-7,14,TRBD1,TGTGCCAGCAGCGTAGTTCCAGGGGGCTACGAGCAGTACTTC,CASSVVPGGYEQYF
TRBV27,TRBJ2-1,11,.,TGTGCCAGCAGTTCGTTCAATGAGCAGTTCTTC,CASSSFNEQFF
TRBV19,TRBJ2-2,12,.,TGTGCCAGTAGCATGGGAGCCGGGGAGCTGTTTTTT,CASSMGAGELFF
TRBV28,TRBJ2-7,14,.,TGTGCCAGCAGTTTTTTTGACGTCAGGGGAAGAAGGTACTTC,CASSFFDVRGRRYF
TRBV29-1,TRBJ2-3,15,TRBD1,TGCAGCGTTGAGCTAGAGACAGGGAACACAGATACGCAGTATTTT,CSVELETGNTDTQYF